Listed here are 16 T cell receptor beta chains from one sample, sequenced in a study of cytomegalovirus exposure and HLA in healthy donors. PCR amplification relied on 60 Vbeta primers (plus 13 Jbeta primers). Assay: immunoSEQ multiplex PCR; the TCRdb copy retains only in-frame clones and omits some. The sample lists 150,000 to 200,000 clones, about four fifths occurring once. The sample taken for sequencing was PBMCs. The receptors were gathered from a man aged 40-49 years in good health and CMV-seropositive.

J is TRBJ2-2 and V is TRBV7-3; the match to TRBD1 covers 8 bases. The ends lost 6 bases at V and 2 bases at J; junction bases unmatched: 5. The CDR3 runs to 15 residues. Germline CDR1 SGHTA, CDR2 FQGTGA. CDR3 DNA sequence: TGTGCCAGCAGTTCAGGGGGCCCAAACACCGGGGAGCTGTTTTTT. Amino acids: CASSSGGPNTGELFF. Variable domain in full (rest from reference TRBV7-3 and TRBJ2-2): GAGVSQTPSNKVTEKGKYVELRCDPISGHTALYWYRQSLGQGPEFLIYFQGTGAADDSGLPNDRFFAVRPEGSVSTLKIQRTERGDSAVYLCASSSGGPNTGELFFGEGSRLTVL.

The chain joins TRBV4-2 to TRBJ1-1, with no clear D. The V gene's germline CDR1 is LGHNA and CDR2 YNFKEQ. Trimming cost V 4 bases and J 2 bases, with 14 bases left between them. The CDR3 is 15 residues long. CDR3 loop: CASSPSRQYNTEAFF. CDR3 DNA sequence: TGTGCCAGCAGCCCGAGCAGGCAGTACAACACTGAAGCTTTCTTT.

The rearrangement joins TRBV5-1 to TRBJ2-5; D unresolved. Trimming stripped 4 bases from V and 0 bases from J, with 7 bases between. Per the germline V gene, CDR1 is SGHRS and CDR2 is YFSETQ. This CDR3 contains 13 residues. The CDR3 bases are TGCGCCAGCAGCGAGGAGTACCAAGAGACCCAGTACTTC. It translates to CASSEEYQETQYF.

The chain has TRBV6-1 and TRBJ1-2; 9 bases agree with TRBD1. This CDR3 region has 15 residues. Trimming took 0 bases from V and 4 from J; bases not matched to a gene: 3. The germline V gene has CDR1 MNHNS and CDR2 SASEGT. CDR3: CASSEAGQGGYGYTF. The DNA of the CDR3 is TGTGCCAGCAGTGAAGCGGGACAGGGCGGCTATGGCTACACCTTC.

CDR3 sequence (DNA): TGTGCCAGCAGTGAGTTAGGGAGTGACCCCTACGAGCAGTACTTC. Translated: CASSELGSDPYEQYF. V gene TRBV2 combines with J gene TRBJ2-7; D perhaps matches TRBD2 (5 bases). CDR3 length: 15 amino acids. Germline CDR1 is SNHLY and CDR2 is FYNNEI. V shed 3 bases and J shed 2 bases, with 14 bases lying between them.

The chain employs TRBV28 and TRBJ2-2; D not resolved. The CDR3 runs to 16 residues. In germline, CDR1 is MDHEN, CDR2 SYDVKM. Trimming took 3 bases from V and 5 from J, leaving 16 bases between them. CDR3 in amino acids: CASSFPTPPRTGELFF. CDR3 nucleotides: TGTGCCAGCAGTTTCCCGACGCCCCCGAGGACCGGGGAGCTGTTTTTT.

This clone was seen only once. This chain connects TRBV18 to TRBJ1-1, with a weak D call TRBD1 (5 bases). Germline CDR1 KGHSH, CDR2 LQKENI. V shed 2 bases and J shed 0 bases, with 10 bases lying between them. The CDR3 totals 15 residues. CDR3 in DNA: TGTGCCAGCTCACCATCAGCAGGGATGAACACTGAAGCTTTCTTT. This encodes CASSPSAGMNTEAFF. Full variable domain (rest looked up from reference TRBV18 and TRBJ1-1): NAGVMQNPRHLVRRRGQEARLRCSPMKGHSHVYWYRQLPEEGLKFMVYLQKENIIDESGMPKERFSAEFPKEGPSILRIQQVVRGDSAAYFCASSPSAGMNTEAFFGQGTRLTVV.

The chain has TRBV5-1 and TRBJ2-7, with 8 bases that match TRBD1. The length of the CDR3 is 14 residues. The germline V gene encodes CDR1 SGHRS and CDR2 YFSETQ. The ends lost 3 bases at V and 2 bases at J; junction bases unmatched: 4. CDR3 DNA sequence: TGCGCCAGCAGCTGGACAGGGAACCCCTACGAGCAGTACTTC. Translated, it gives CASSWTGNPYEQYF.

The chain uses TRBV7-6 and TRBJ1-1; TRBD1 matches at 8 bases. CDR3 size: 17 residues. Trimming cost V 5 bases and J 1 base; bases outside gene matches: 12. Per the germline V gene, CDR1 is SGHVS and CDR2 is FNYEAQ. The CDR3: CASSILSGTGPNTEAFF. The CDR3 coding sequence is TGTGCCAGCAGCATTTTATCCGGGACAGGACCGAACACTGAAGCTTTCTTT.

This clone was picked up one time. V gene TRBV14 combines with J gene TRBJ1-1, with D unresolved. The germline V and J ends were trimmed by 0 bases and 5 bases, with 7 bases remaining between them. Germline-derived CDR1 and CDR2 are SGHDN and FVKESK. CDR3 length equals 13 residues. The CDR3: CASSQDQVTEAFF. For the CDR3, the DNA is TGTGCCAGCAGCCAAGACCAGGTGACTGAAGCTTTCTTT.

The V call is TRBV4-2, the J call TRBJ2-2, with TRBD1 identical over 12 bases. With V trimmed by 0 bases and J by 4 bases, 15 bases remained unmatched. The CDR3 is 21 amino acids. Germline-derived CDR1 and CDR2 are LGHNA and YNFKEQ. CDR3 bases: TGTGCCAGCAGCCAAGACTATCCGGGACAGGGGGCAGTGGTTGGCACCGGGGAGCTGTTTTTT. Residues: CASSQDYPGQGAVVGTGELFF.

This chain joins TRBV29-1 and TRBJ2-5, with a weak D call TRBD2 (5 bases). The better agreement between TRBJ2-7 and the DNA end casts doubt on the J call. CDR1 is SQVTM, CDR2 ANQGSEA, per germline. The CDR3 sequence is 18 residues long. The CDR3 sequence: CSVLGRGIPSQYLYEQYF. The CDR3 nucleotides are TGCAGCGTTCTTGGTCGGGGAATTCCTTCTCAATACCTCTACGAGCAGTACTTC.

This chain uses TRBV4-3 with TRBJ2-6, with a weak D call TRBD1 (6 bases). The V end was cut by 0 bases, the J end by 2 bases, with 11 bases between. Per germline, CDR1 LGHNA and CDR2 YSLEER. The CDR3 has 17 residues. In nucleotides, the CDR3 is TGCGCCAGCAGCCAAGATAGGGGGTCAGCTGGGGCCAACGTCCTGACTTTC. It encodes CASSQDRGSAGANVLTF.

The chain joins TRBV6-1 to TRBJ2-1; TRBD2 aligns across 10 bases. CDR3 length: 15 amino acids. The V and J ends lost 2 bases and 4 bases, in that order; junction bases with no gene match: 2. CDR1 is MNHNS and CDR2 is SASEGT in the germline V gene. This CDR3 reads CASSERLAGYNEQFF. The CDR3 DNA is TGTGCCAGCAGTGAACGACTAGCGGGTTACAATGAGCAGTTCTTC.

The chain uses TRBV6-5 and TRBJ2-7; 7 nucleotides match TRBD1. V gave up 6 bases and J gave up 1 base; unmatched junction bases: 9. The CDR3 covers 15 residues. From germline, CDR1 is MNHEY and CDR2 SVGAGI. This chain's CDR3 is CASSRPGTASYEQYF. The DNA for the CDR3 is TGTGCCAGCAGCCGACCCGGGACAGCTTCCTACGAGCAGTACTTC.

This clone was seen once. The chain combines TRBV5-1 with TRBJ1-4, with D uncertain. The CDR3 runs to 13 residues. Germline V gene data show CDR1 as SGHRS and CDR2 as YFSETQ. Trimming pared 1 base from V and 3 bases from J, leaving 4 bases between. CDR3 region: CASSLLSNEKLFF. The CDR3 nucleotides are TGCGCCAGCAGCTTGCTGTCTAATGAAAAACTGTTTTTT.